Each of the 7 T cell receptor beta chains below was sequenced from the same sample in a study of PD-1 blockade in mismatch repair-deficient tumors. Sequencing was performed with immunoSEQ multiplex PCR; in TCRdb, only in-frame clones are kept and a portion is missing. The data hold around 120,000 clones, with about 90% observed a single time. Source: peripheral blood, taken almost 74 weeks after starting pembrolizumab. These receptors originate from an adult with mismatch repair-deficient cancer.

CDR3 nucleotide sequence: TGCGCCAGCAGCCAAGATTTGCCAGGAGTGGATACGCAGTATTTT. Translating it yields CASSQDLPGVDTQYF. The rearrangement links TRBV4-1 to TRBJ2-3, with D hard to call. Germline V CDR1 and CDR2: MGHRA, YSYEKL. Trimming left V 0 bases short and J 6 bases short, with 13 bases between. The CDR3 loop spans 15 amino acids.

The rearrangement uses TRBV5-4 and TRBJ2-7; weak D call: TRBD2 (5 bases). Germline V CDR1 and CDR2: SGHNT, YYREEE (reference sequence). The CDR3 loop spans 15 amino acids. V was clipped by 3 bases and J by 0 bases, with 13 bases between them. The chain's CDR3 is CASSSSGEPSYEQYF. The CDR3 nucleotides are TGTGCCAGCAGCTCAAGTGGGGAGCCCTCCTACGAGCAGTACTTC.

There are a few counts of this clone. The chain employs TRBV19 and TRBJ1-3, with 8 bases fitting TRBD1. CDR1 and CDR2 from the germline V gene are LNHDA and SQIVND (reference sequence). With 9 bases clipped from V and 3 bases from J, the junction kept 7 bases outside the gene matches. CDR3 length equals 14 residues. The CDR3 DNA sequence: TGTGCCAGCCGGCCTACAGGGGGTGGAAACACCATATATTTT. This encodes CASRPTGGGNTIYF.

The chain links TRBV6-6 to TRBJ1-1; D uncertain. This CDR3 spans 15 amino acids. V lost 7 bases and J lost 0, with 15 bases in between. Germline CDR1 MNHNY, CDR2 SVGAGI (reference sequence). CDR3 in DNA: TGTGCCAGCATGCCCCTAGCAAACGTGAACACTGAAGCTTTCTTT. This encodes CASMPLANVNTEAFF.

This clone was seen once. The chain uses TRBV6-1 and TRBJ2-7; D ambiguous. Germline V gene lookup returns CDR1 MNHNS and CDR2 SASEGT. The germline V and J ends were trimmed by 3 bases and 2 bases, with 11 bases remaining between them. The CDR3 runs 14 residues. The CDR3: CASSEGLLTYEQYF. CDR3 DNA sequence: TGTGCCAGCAGTGAGGGGTTGTTAACCTACGAGCAGTACTTC.

This chain connects TRBV19 to TRBJ2-7; TRBD2 agrees at 7 bases. The CDR3 spans 16 residues. The trim removed 7 bases at V and 0 bases at J, leaving 12 bases unmatched. CDR1 and CDR2 (germline): LNHDA, SQIVND (reference sequence). This CDR3 is CASKREGGRSSYEQYF. The CDR3 DNA follows: TGTGCCAGTAAAAGGGAGGGCGGGCGTAGCTCCTACGAGCAGTACTTC.

This chain connects TRBV19 to TRBJ2-5, with 9 bases lining up with TRBD1. There are 14 residues in the CDR3. V gave up 4 bases and J gave up 4 bases; unmatched junction bases: 4. CDR1 is LNHDA, CDR2 SQIVND, per germline (reference sequence). The CDR3 region has the DNA TGTGCCAGTAGTAAGGGACAGGGTATAGAGACCCAGTACTTC. It encodes CASSKGQGIETQYF.